Listed here is a single T cell receptor beta chain. This sample is drawn from a study of identical twins. TCRdb re-called the 5' RACE reads through MiXCR, storing one row per CDR3 protein. The repertoire holds about 690,000 distinct CDR3 sequences, with 21% as singletons. This CDR3 has 14 amino acids. Trimming left V 5 bases short and J 0 bases short, with 11 bases between. Germline lookup yields CDR1 SGHTA and CDR2 FQGNSA. This sample was also put to use in a study of T cells expressing NK-cell markers.

The chain combines TRBV7-2 with TRBJ2-7, with D possibly being TRBD2 (6 bases). This receptor was identified in a woman aged 18-29 years in good health. Source material: PBMCs. The DNA for the CDR3 is TGTGCCAGCAGCACCCAGACTAGCTCCTACGAGCAGTACTTC. It codes for CASSTQTSSYEQYF.